The entry below describes one TCR beta chain. Its antigen remains unidentified. The record has no base qualities; no much larger clone is one base away. Receptor amplification or capture employed the immunoSEQ multiplex PCR assay. For most patients, genomic DNA was subjected to high-throughput TCR-beta CDR3 sequencing by Adaptive Biotechnologies. In the original analysis: TCR sequencing data were retrieved from Adaptive's ImmunoSEQ software for about 17 patients, whereas a few other patients were processed with MiXCR and VDJtools. Because the origin of CDR3 nucleotide sequences shared between donor and recipient could not be assigned, those sequences were removed. To count as alloreactive, a clone needed at least 2-fold expansion over unstimulated cells and a minimum CFSE-low frequency of 0.002% (template counts) or 0.001% (read counts). Clones were considered mappable if detected in sequenced pre-transplant spleen, lymph node, or MLR CFSE-low populations of the donor or recipient. The cumulative frequency of alloreactive clones was calculated as a percentage of all sequences, weighted by copy number. TCRdb mirrors the immuneACCESS table, restricted to in-frame sequences. Some clones are absent from its copies; in checked studies, under half trace to an unresolved V gene, and the reason for the others is unknown. Clone size and V and J calls were adopted from that table, with D and trimming inferred from the DNA. The sample table holds some 41,000 clones, of which about 90% were seen once. The ten largest clones take up 2% to 2.5% of the sample.

Blood samples were collected up to 4 times in the first month after transplant and then at least monthly when available. The sample comes from a study of graft-versus-host responses after intestinal transplantation (dated by TCRdb to the early 2020s). About the study as a whole: The transplants that recipients received were multivisceral, liver-intestinal, or isolated intestinal. A peak of at least 4% donor T cells among recipient peripheral blood mononuclear cells was the definition used for donor T cell macrochimerism. Graft-versus-host and host-versus-graft alloreactive T cell clones were tracked in the graft, circulation and bone marrow after intestinal transplantation using bulk TCR-beta CDR3 sequencing. A cohort of roughly 25 intestinal transplant recipients, including one retransplant, was enrolled, and a few patients lacking pretransplant specimens were excluded. Every recipient was given anti-thymocyte globulin induction, then maintenance tacrolimus and steroids for roughly three years. Instead of going to the commercial service, samples from a few later patients were sequenced in-house on an Illumina MiSeq and processed with MiXCR. Alloreactive clones were identified by sequencing pre-transplant mixed lymphocyte reaction products and comparing them with unstimulated pre-transplant donor and recipient T cells.

Per the germline V gene, SNHLY is the CDR1 and FYNNEI is the CDR2. Cut back by 3 bases and 5 bases, the V and J ends lie 13 bases apart. The CDR3 holds 14 amino acids from the cysteine to the phenylalanine. Solely the CDR3 DNA is kept, with 42 bases framed from the first base. The study at large found these results: Early after transplant, peak levels of circulating GvH clones were associated with declines in HvG clones. Patients with donor T cell macrochimerism had high GvH to HvG T cell clonal ratios in their allografts. GvH clones were detected in recipient bone marrow, and some of these GvH clones were observed earlier in ileal mucosa or blood, consistent with an intestinal mucosal origin. The conclusions were limited by the relatively low number and heterogeneity of the intestinal transplant patients.

The source was PBMCs, collected around 43 weeks after intestinal transplant. The clonotype comes from a human patient who received an intestinal transplant, so some T cells may come from the graft donor. The chain joins TRBV2 to TRBJ2-5; confidence is insufficient to name the D gene. The CDR3 corresponds to CASSDSRSRETQYF. The DNA sequence is TGTGCCAGCAGTGATAGTCGCTCCCGGGAGACCCAGTACTTC.